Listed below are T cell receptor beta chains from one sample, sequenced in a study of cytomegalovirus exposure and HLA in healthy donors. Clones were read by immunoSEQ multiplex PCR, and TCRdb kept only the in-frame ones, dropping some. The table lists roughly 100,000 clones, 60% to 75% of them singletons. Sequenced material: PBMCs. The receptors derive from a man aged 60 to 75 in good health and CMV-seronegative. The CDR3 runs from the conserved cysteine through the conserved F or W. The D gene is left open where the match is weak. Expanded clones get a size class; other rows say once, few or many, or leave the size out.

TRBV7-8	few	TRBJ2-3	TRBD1	TGTGCCAGCAGCCACGGGACAGGACCTAGCACAGATACGCAGTATTTT	CASSHGTGPSTDTQYF
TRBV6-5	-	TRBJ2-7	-	TGTGCCAGCAGTTCCTCTCCCCTTTCCTACGAGCAGTACTTC	CASSSSPLSYEQYF
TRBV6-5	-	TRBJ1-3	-	TGTGCCAGCAGTTACGGGGGGGCCGGTGCGGGAAACACCATATATTTT	CASSYGGAGAGNTIYF
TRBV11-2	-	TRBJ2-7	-	TGTGCCAGCAGCTCTGACAGAGACTACGAGCAGTACTTC	CASSSDRDYEQYF
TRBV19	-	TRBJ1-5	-	TGTGCCAGTAGTATTAGCGGGCGAAATCAGCCCCAGCATTTT	CASSISGRNQPQHF
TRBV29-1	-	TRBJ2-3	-	TGCAGCGTTGTGGGGGGGGCAGCAGATACGCAGTATTTT	CSVVGGAADTQYF
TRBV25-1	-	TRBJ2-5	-	TGTGCCAGCAGTGATCCTCGGTTTTTGGAGACCCAGTACTTC	CASSDPRFLETQYF
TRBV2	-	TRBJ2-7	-	TGTGCCAGCAGTGAAGCCTATACAGGGAGTCCCCTCTTC	CASSEAYTGSPLF
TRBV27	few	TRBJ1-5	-	TGTGCCAGCAGCGACAGATATAGCAATCAGCCCCAGCATTTT	CASSDRYSNQPQHF
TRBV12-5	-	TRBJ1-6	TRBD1	TGTGCTAGTGGTTTGGGGACAGGATATTCACCCCTCCACTTT	CASGLGTGYSPLHF
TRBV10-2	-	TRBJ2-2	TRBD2	TGCGCCATCGGGACTAGCGGGAGTTCCGGGGAGCTGTTTTTT	CAIGTSGSSGELFF
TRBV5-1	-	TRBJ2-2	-	TGCGCCAGCAGCTCCCTTGGCGGGACCCAGGGCGGGGAGCTGTTTTTT	CASSSLGGTQGGELFF
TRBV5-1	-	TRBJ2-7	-	TGCGCCAGCAGCTTGGAGGGGGGAGGGACCTACGAGCAGTACTTC	CASSLEGGGTYEQYF
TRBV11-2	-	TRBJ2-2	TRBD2	TGTGCCGGAGCTGGTGGACTAGCGGGAGGTCTGGGACAGGAGCTGTTTTTT	CAGAGGLAGGLGQELFF
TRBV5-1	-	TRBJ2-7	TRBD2	TGCGCCAGCAGCCCGCGACCGGGACTAGCTGTAACCTACGAGCAGTACTTC	CASSPRPGLAVTYEQYF
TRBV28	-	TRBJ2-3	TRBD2	TGTGCCAGCAGGAGACTAGCATCTGCGGATACGCAGTATTTT	CASRRLASADTQYF
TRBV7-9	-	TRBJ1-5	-	TGTGCCAGCAGCTTAGCAGGCGGGGCTCAGCCCCAGCATTTT	CASSLAGGAQPQHF
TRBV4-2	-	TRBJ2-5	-	TGTGCCAGCAGCCAGCGCGAGGGAGAGACCCAGTACTTC	CASSQREGETQYF
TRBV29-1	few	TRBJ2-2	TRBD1	TGCAGCGTTTATCCGGGACAGGACACCGGGGAGCTGTTTTTT	CSVYPGQDTGELFF
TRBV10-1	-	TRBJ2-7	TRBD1	TGCGCCAGCAGTGAGTTGACAGGGGGCCGGTCCTACGAGCAGTACTTC	CASSELTGGRSYEQYF
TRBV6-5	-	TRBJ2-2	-	TGTGCCAGCAGTTACACAGCCGCCTCGGCCGGGGAGCTGTTTTTT	CASSYTAASAGELFF
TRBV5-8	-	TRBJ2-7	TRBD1	TGTGCCAGCAGCTTACGGGACAGCCACTACGAGCAGTACTTC	CASSLRDSHYEQYF
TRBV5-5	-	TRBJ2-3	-	TGTGCCAGCAGCTTGCAGGGAGGATCAGATACGCAGTATTTT	CASSLQGGSDTQYF
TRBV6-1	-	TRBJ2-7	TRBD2	TGTGCCAGCCAGACTAGCGGGAGTTCCTACGAGCAGTACTTC	CASQTSGSSYEQYF
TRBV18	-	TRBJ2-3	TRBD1	TGTGCCAGCTCCGCCACCGAAGACAGGGGGGACACAGATACGCAGTATTTT	CASSATEDRGDTDTQYF
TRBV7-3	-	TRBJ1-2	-	TGTGCCAGCAGCTCCGACAGCAGGGACTATGGCTACACCTTC	CASSSDSRDYGYTF
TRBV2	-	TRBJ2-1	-	TGTGCCAGCACCCGAGGGGGGGAGGGCTACAATGAGCAGTTCTTC	CASTRGGEGYNEQFF
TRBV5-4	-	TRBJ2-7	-	TGTGCCAGCAGCCCCCAGGGATCCCCCCTCTACGAGCAGTACTTC	CASSPQGSPLYEQYF